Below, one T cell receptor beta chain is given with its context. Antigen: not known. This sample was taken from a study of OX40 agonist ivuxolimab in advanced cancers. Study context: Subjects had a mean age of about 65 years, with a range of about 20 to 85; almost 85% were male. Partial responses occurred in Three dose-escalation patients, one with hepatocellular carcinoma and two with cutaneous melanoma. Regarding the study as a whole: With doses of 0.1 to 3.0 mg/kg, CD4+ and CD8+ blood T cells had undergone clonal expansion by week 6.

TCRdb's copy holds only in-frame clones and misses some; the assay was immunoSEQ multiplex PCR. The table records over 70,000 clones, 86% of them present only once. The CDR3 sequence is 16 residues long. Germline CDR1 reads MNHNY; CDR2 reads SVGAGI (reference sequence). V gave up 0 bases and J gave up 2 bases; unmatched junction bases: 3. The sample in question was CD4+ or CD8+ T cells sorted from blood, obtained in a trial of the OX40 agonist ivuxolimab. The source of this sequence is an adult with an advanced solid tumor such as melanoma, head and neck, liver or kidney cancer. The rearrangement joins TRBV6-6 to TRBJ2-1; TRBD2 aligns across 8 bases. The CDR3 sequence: CASSYSTGGPYNEQFF. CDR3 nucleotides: TGTGCCAGCAGTTACTCGACGGGGGGGCCCTACAATGAGCAGTTCTTC.